This T cell receptor (beta chain) appears in the sequencing data of a study of T cells in Graves' hyperthyroidism and ophthalmopathy. The CDR3 contains 16 residues. V lost 1 base, J lost 1 base, and 2 bases stayed unmatched. Germline CDR1 reads SNHLY; CDR2 reads FYNNEI. The PBMCs were taken from under 12 ml of fresh peripheral blood. This clonotype was seen ten or more times. Researchers amplified the TCR beta CDR3 regions from RNA transcripts. With the HTBI primer set, the TCR CDR3 went through a first round of RT-PCR. In TCRdb, the multiplex PCR reads were re-called with MiXCR into one record per CDR3 protein. The table has fewer than 350,000 distinct CDR3 sequences, approximately 18% seen once.

The sequence derives from a woman between 35 and 50 years old with Graves' ophthalmopathy. The chain couples TRBV2 to TRBJ1-1; 11 bases match TRBD1. Sequenced sample: blood. This chain's CDR3 is CASSEGTGGRNTEAFF. The DNA for the CDR3 is TGTGCCAGCAGTGAAGGGACAGGGGGCAGGAACACTGAAGCTTTCTTT.